Following are 17 T cell receptor beta chains from one sample sequenced in a study of type 1 regulatory T cells. Whole-study results and caveats: Tr1 cells had a more restricted TCR repertoire than non-Tr1 cells.

Their recognized antigens are unknown. MiXCR, applied by TCRdb to the reads, yields one record per CDR3 protein. The sample lists roughly 71,000 distinct CDR3 sequences; around 20% were seen once. Sequenced sample: cultured type 1 regulatory T (Tr1) cells, either the whole culture or a sorted fraction (not recorded which). These receptors were collected from a human donor in good health.

The chain joins TRBV19 to TRBJ2-6; D is unclear. V lost 7 bases to trimming and J lost 1 base, with 14 bases between them. Germline V lookup: CDR1 LNHDA, CDR2 SQIVND (reference sequence). This CDR3 has 16 residues. The CDR3: CASTKVGKSGANVLTF. DNA for the CDR3: TGTGCCAGTACCAAGGTAGGGAAGTCTGGGGCCAACGTCCTGACTTTC.

V usage is TRBV29-1 and J usage is TRBJ2-5; no clear D. With 0 bases removed from V and 4 bases from J, the gap between germline ends came to 12 bases. CDR3 length: 14 amino acids. Per germline, CDR1 SQVTM and CDR2 ANQGSEA. In DNA form, the CDR3 reads TGCAGCGTTGAAGATCATAGGGCCCGAGAGACCCAGTACTTC. It is translated as CSVEDHRARETQYF.

This clonotype has at least ten counts. The rearrangement joins TRBV5-1 to TRBJ1-4; D gene unclear. The V and J ends lost 7 bases and 5 bases respectively, with 15 bases between them. Germline V CDR1 and CDR2: SGHRS, YFSETQ. This CDR3 region has 14 residues. The CDR3 DNA is TGCGCCAGCCGCGGAGGAGGTTGGAATGAAAAACTGTTTTTT. It codes for CASRGGGWNEKLFF.

This clonotype was observed a handful of times. The junction differs from germline at one of its ends, possibly a read error. This chain uses TRBV7-2 with TRBJ2-3; D not resolved. CDR1 SGHTA and CDR2 FQGNSA come from the germline V gene. This CDR3 has 14 amino acids. DNA for the CDR3: TGTGCCAGCAGCTTAGTGGTTAGCAAAGATACGCAGTATTTT. Amino acid sequence: CASSLVVSKDTQYF.

With regard to this clonotype: One end of the junction varies from germline; a read error may be responsible. The V and J genes are TRBV24-1 and TRBJ2-1; D is possibly TRBD2 (5 bases). The V gene's germline CDR1 is KGHDR and CDR2 SFDVKD. This CDR3 region has 16 residues. The CDR3 nucleotides are TGTACCACCAGTGAACGTCCGGGAAAGAATTACAATGAGCAGTTCTTC. Amino acids: CTTSERPGKNYNEQFF.

The chain has TRBV5-4 and TRBJ2-2; weak D call: TRBD1 (6 bases). The CDR3 consists of 14 residues. Trimming cost V 4 bases and J 7 bases, with 14 bases left between them. The germline gives CDR1 SGHNT, CDR2 YYREEE (reference sequence). CDR3 bases: TGTGCCAGCAGCCTGGTGACAGGCGGCGGGGAGCTGTTTTTT. Translated: CASSLVTGGGELFF.

This clonotype was observed a handful of times. V and J are TRBV7-2 and TRBJ1-3; D is ambiguous. This CDR3 has 15 amino acids. V was clipped by 6 bases and J by 0 bases, with 12 bases between them. Germline CDR1 is SGHTA and CDR2 is FQGNSA. In DNA form, the CDR3 reads TGTGCCAGCAGTCGAGGACGGAGCTCTGGAAACACCATATATTTT. Amino acids: CASSRGRSSGNTIYF.

This clonotype was counted between two and nine times. The chain employs TRBV5-1 and TRBJ2-5; 12 bases map to TRBD1. This CDR3 region has 15 residues. V lost 3 bases and J lost 3; bases outside the gene matches: 3. Germline V gene lookup returns CDR1 SGHRS and CDR2 YFSETQ. CDR3 loop: CASSWDRGQEETQYF. DNA of the CDR3: TGCGCCAGCAGCTGGGACAGGGGGCAAGAAGAGACCCAGTACTTC.

CDR3 in amino acids: CASSPPRQNEQFF. The CDR3 DNA sequence: TGTGCCAGCTCACCACCGCGGCAGAATGAGCAGTTCTTC. This chain uses TRBV18 with TRBJ2-1; no reliable D call. V lost 0 bases, J lost 7 bases, and 7 bases lay in between. The germline V gene has CDR1 KGHSH and CDR2 LQKENI. The CDR3 consists of 13 residues.

The CDR3 region is CSAGDRGMTWTEAFF. As DNA, the CDR3 is TGCAGTGCGGGGGACAGGGGAATGACATGGACTGAAGCTTTCTTT. The chain has TRBV20-1 and TRBJ1-1; 10 bases match TRBD1. J lost 5 bases, V lost 6 bases, and 12 bases had no gene match. The CDR3 spans 15 residues. The germline gives CDR1 DFQATT, CDR2 SNEGSKA (reference sequence).

The chain joins TRBV3-1 to TRBJ2-1; 7 nucleotides line up with TRBD2. There are 16 residues in the CDR3. J was trimmed by 9 bases and V by 3 bases; bases with no gene match: 14. The germline V gene encodes CDR1 LGHDT and CDR2 YNNKEL (reference sequence). CDR3 DNA: TGTGCCAGCAGCCAGGTCCCTGGGGGGGTCGAGGGTGAGCAGTTCTTC. This encodes CASSQVPGGVEGEQFF.

This clonotype was counted ten times or more. The genes are TRBV5-1 and TRBJ1-2; TRBD1 agrees at 11 bases. Losses at the gene ends were 4 bases for V and 2 bases for J; bases not matched to a gene: 7. This CDR3 region has 16 residues. Looked up from germline, CDR1 is SGHRS and CDR2 is YFSETQ. The CDR3 protein is CASSPGTGGTNYGYTF. The CDR3 DNA follows: TGCGCCAGCAGCCCTGGGACAGGGGGTACGAACTATGGCTACACCTTC. The full variable domain, in which reference TRBV5-1 and TRBJ1-2 provide the parts outside the CDR3, is KAGVTQTPRYLIKTRGQQVTLSCSPISGHRSVSWYQQTPGQGLQFLFEYFSETQRNKGNFPGRFSGRQFSNSRSEMNVSTLELGDSALYLCASSPGTGGTNYGYTFGSGTRLTVV.

The CDR3 region is CASSPQGSNSPLHF. CDR3 sequence (DNA): TGTGCCAGCAGCCCACAGGGGAGTAATTCACCCCTCCACTTT. V and J are TRBV7-2 and TRBJ1-6; 7 positions match TRBD1. Looked up from germline, CDR1 is SGHTA and CDR2 is FQGNSA. J lost 6 bases, V lost 5 bases, and 4 bases had no gene match. This CDR3 has 14 amino acids.

This clonotype was seen a handful of times. The rearrangement uses TRBV5-1 and TRBJ2-3; 9 nucleotides line up with TRBD1. The CDR3 runs 15 residues. Germline CDR1 is SGHRS and CDR2 is YFSETQ. The V gene end was trimmed by 3 bases and the J gene end by 2 bases; junction bases not matched to a gene: 4. The CDR3 sequence: CASSSGTGPTDTQYF. CDR3 bases: TGCGCCAGCAGCTCCGGGACAGGGCCCACAGATACGCAGTATTTT.

This clonotype showed up just a few times. This chain uses TRBV2 with TRBJ2-7; perhaps TRBD2 as D (5 bases). CDR3 length: 15 amino acids. Germline CDR1 and CDR2: SNHLY and FYNNEI. Trimming took 5 bases from V and 0 from J, leaving 14 bases between them. The CDR3 protein is CASSRSGFSSYEQYF. The CDR3 DNA is TGTGCCAGCAGTCGGAGCGGCTTTAGCTCCTACGAGCAGTACTTC.

This clonotype appeared a few times. The rearrangement joins TRBV7-2 to TRBJ2-3, with 8 bases lining up with TRBD2. Germline values: CDR1 SGHTA, CDR2 FQGNSA. This CDR3 has 14 amino acids. With 6 bases clipped from V and 6 bases from J, the junction kept 8 bases outside the gene matches. In DNA form, the CDR3 reads TGTGCCAGCAGACGAGCGGGAGCCCCCGATACGCAGTATTTT. It specifies CASRRAGAPDTQYF. The variable domain in full, completed from reference TRBV7-2 and TRBJ2-3, reads GAGVSQSPSNKVTEKGKDVELRCDPISGHTALYWYRQSLGQGLEFLIYFQGNSAPDKSGLPSDRFSAERTGGSVSTLTIQRTQQEDSAVYLCASRRAGAPDTQYFGPGTRLTVL.

This clonotype has a count of ten or more. V is TRBV5-1 and J is TRBJ2-7, with 14 nucleotides matching TRBD2. Germline V gene lookup returns CDR1 SGHRS and CDR2 YFSETQ. There are 15 residues in the CDR3. V was pared by 0 bases and J by 9 bases, with 5 bases of the junction left unmatched. CDR3 in DNA: TGCGCCAGCAGCTTGGCCGGGACTAGCGGGAGAGCGCAGTACTTC. The encoded protein is CASSLAGTSGRAQYF.